This T cell receptor beta chain was recorded in a study of blood T cell repertoires in COVID-19. Whole-study context: PBMCs, B-cell-depleted T cells, or T cells provided the cDNA or gDNA that made up the material.

For recovered donors of Cohort 3, there were two negative PCRs, clearance, or symptom resolution. Germline V gives CDR1 SGHRS, CDR2 YFSETQ. This CDR3 has 14 residues. The V and J ends lost 2 bases and 2 bases respectively, with 8 bases between them. In the original workflow: Estimation of nucleated cell counts was performed using reference gene primer amplification. Here immunoSEQ multiplex PCR was the method, and the copy in TCRdb shows in-frame clones only, minus some. That table furnishes V, J and clone size, whereas the DNA furnished D and trimming. The sample shows 100,000 to 150,000 clones, around 84% of them seen only once.

The receptor's source is a woman in her twenties or thirties who had recovered from COVID-19. The chain carries TRBV5-1 and TRBJ2-1, with D possibly TRBD2 on 6 matching bases. The sequenced material came from PBMCs or T cells enriched from blood (not recorded which). The CDR3 loop reads CASSLLAAYNEQFF. The CDR3 DNA sequence: TGCGCCAGCAGCTTACTAGCCGCCTACAATGAGCAGTTCTTC.